What follows describes a single TCR beta chain. This entry comes from a study of T cell changes during pregnancy in multiple sclerosis. V lost 5 bases and J lost 6, with 16 bases in between. The CDR3 contains 14 residues. The germline V gene has CDR1 SEHNR and CDR2 FQNEAQ (reference sequence). Only in-frame clones appear in the TCRdb table, and some are missing; sequencing was by immunoSEQ multiplex PCR. This table holds 65,000 to 85,000 clones, 80% to 95% found once. This material consisted of CD4+ T cells from peripheral blood mononuclear cells, taken after pregnancy. The chain uses TRBV7-9 and TRBJ1-2; the D is unclear. The sequence was collected from a female donor with multiple sclerosis, enrolled in a pregnancy study. CDR3 loop: CASSPLGGSNGYTF. As DNA, the CDR3 is TGTGCCAGCAGCCCCCTGGGAGGGTCAAATGGCTACACCTTC.